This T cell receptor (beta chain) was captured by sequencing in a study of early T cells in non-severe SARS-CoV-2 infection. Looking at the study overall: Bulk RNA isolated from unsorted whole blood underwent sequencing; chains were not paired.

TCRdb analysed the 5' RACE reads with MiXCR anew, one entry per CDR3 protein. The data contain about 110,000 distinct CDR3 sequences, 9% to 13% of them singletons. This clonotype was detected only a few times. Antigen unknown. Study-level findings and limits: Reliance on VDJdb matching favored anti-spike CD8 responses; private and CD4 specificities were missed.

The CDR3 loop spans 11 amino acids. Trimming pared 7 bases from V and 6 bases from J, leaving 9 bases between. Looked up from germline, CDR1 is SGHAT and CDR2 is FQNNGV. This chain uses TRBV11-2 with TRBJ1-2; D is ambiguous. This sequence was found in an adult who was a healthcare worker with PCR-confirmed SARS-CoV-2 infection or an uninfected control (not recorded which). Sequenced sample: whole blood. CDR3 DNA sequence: TGTGCCAGCACCCTACTGGATGGCTACACCTTC. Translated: CASTLLDGYTF.